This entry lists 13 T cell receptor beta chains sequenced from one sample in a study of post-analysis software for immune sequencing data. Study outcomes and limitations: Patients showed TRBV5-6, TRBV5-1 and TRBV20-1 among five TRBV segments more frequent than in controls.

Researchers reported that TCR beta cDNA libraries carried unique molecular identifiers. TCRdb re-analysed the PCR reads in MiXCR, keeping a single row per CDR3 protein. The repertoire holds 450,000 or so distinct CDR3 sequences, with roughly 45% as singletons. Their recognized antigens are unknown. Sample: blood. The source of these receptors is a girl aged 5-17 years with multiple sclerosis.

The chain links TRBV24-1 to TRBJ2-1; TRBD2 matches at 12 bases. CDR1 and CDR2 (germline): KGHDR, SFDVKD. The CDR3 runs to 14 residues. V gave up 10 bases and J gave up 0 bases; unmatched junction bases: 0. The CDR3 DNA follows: TGTGCCACGACTAGCGGGAGCTCCTACAATGAGCAGTTCTTC. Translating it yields CATTSGSSYNEQFF.

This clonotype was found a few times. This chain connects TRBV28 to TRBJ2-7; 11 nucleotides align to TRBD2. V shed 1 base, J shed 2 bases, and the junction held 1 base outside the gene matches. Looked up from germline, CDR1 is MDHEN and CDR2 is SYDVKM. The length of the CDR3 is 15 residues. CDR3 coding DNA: TGTGCCAGCAGTTTATTGACTAGCGGGGCCTACGAGCAGTACTTC. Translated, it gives CASSLLTSGAYEQYF.

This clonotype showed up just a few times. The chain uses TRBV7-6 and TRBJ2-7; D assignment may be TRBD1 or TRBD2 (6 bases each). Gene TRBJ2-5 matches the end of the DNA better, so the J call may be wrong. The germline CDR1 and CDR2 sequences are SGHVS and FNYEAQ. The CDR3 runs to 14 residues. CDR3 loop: CASSPQDGGGTQYF. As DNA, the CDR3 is TGTGCCAGCAGCCCACAAGACGGAGGGGGGACCCAGTACTTC.

Here the CDR3 reads CASSIGGSTLEQFF. Here the CDR3 DNA reads TGTGCCAGTAGTATCGGTGGTTCCACCCTAGAGCAGTTCTTC. The V gene is TRBV19, the J gene TRBJ2-1; D is ambiguous. The V end was cut by 3 bases, the J end by 10 bases, with 16 bases between. CDR1 is LNHDA, CDR2 SQIVND, per germline (reference sequence). The CDR3 runs 14 residues.

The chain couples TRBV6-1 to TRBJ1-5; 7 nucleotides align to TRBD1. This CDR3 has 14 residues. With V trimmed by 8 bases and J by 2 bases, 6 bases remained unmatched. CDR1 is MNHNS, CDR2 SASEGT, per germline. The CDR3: CASGRTGGNQPQHF. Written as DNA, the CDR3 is TGTGCCAGCGGAAGAACAGGGGGCAATCAGCCCCAGCATTTT.

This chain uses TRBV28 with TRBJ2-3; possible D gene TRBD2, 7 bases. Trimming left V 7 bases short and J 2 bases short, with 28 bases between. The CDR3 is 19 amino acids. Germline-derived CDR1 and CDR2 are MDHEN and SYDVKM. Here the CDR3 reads CASTPGGPSGFRTTDTQYF. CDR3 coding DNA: TGTGCCAGCACCCCTGGGGGGCCTAGCGGTTTCCGAACCACAGATACGCAGTATTTT.

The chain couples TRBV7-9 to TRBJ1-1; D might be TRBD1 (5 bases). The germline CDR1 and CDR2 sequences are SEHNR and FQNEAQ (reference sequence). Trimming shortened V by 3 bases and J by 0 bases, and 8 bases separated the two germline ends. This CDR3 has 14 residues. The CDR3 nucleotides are TGTGCCAGCAGCTTGGGGGGAATGAACACTGAAGCTTTCTTT. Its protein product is CASSLGGMNTEAFF.

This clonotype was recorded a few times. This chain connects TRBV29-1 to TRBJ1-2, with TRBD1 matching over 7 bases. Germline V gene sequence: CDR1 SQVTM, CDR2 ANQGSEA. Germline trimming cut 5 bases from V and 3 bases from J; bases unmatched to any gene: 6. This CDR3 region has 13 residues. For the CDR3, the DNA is TGCAGCGTTTACAGGGGCGTCGACTATGGCTACACCTTC. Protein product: CSVYRGVDYGYTF.

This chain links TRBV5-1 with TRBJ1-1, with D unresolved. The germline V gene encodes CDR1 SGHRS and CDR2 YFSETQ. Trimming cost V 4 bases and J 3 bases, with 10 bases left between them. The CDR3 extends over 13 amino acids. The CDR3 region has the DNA TGCGCCAGCAGCGCCTTATCGGACACTGAAGCTTTCTTT. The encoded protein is CASSALSDTEAFF.

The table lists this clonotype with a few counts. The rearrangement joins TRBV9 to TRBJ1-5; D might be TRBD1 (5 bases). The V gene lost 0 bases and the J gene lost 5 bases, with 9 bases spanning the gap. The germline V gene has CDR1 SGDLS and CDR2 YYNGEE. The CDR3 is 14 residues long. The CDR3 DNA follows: TGTGCCAGCAGCGTAGACGGAGGGGATCAGCCCCAGCATTTT. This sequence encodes CASSVDGGDQPQHF.

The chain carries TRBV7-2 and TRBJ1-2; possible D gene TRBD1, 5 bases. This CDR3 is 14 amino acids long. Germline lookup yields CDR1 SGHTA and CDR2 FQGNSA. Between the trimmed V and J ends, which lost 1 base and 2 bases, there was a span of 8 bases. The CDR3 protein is CASSLVGDNYGYTF. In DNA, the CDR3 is TGTGCCAGCAGCTTAGTAGGGGACAACTATGGCTACACCTTC.

The CDR3 DNA sequence: TGTGCCAGCAGCTTAGTTGGCTCCGGACTAGCGCTCTACGAGCAGTACTTC. Its protein is CASSLVGSGLALYEQYF. The V call is TRBV7-2, the J call TRBJ2-7; 9 nucleotides agree with TRBD2. Trimming at V came to 1 base and at J to 3 bases, leaving 10 bases not matched to a gene. CDR1 is SGHTA and CDR2 is FQGNSA in the germline V gene. The length of the CDR3 is 17 residues.

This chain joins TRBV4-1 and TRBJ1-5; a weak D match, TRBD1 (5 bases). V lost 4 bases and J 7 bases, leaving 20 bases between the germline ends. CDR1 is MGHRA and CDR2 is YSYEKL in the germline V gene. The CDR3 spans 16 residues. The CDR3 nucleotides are TGCGCCAGCAGCCCGATTCGAACGGCAGGGCGACAGCCCCAGCATTTT. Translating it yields CASSPIRTAGRQPQHF.